This TCR beta chain was documented in a study of vaccination and CD4 T cells after COVID-19. The germline gives CDR1 LNHDA, CDR2 SQIVND (reference sequence). V was shortened by 7 bases and J by 0 bases, with 13 bases between the two germline ends. This CDR3 comprises 15 residues. The treatment is: roughly nine-day PBMC culture with coronavirus spike peptide pools or control peptides (ViraFEST assay). In the case of this clonotype: The antigen is unknown.

An Oncomine TCR Beta short-read assay was used to sequence the DNA from cultured CD4+ T cells. TCRdb reprocessed the PCR reads via MiXCR and lists one record per CDR3 protein. The table records about 12,000 distinct CDR3 sequences, roughly 60% of them present only once. This sequence joins TRBV19 and TRBJ1-5, with D tentatively TRBD1 (5 bases). This specimen was CD4+ T cells from blood, cultured in vitro, taken before SARS-CoV-2 vaccination. The sequence came from a human donor who had recovered from COVID-19. For the CDR3, the DNA is TGTGCCAGTAACGCCAGGGTGGTTAGCAATCAGCCCCAGCATTTT. Protein sequence: CASNARVVSNQPQHF.